Following are 5 T cell receptor beta chains from one sample sequenced in a study of long-term antiretroviral therapy in people with HIV. A v3.0 immunoSEQ assay was performed at survey level. The table came from immunoSEQ multiplex PCR; TCRdb's copy has only in-frame clones and leaves some out. This table holds 20,000 or so clones, over 65% found once. This specimen was unsorted PBMCs, taken 4.4 years after starting antiretroviral therapy. The receptors stem from a man aged 25 to 45 with HIV.

The V gene is TRBV11-2, the J gene TRBJ2-4, with 8 bases that match TRBD1. V lost 5 bases and J lost 1; bases outside the gene matches: 10. The germline gives CDR1 SGHAT, CDR2 FQNNGV. The CDR3 loop spans 17 amino acids. The CDR3 spells CASSLRGPKPAKNIQYF. In DNA, the CDR3 is TGTGCCAGCAGCCTCAGGGGGCCAAAGCCGGCCAAAAACATTCAGTACTTC.

V and J are TRBV10-1 and TRBJ1-1; TRBD1 might be the D (5 bases). The V gene's germline CDR1 is WNHNN and CDR2 SYGVQD (reference sequence). The CDR3 contains 14 residues. The germline V and J ends were trimmed by 3 bases and 1 base, with 9 bases remaining between them. CDR3 sequence: CASSEGRGNTEAFF. DNA for the CDR3: TGCGCCAGCAGTGAAGGAAGGGGGAACACTGAAGCTTTCTTT.

The J gene is TRBJ1-1, the V gene TRBV4-1, with 9 bases that match TRBD1. V gave up 3 bases and J gave up 0 bases; unmatched junction bases: 2. The CDR3 has 15 amino acids. From germline, CDR1 is MGHRA and CDR2 YSYEKL. CDR3 sequence reads: CASSQGQGMNTEAFF. CDR3 DNA sequence: TGCGCCAGCAGCCAGGGACAGGGTATGAACACTGAAGCTTTCTTT.

V usage is TRBV9 and J usage is TRBJ1-2; TRBD1 might be the D (6 bases). The CDR3 length is 14 residues. Germline loops: CDR1 SGDLS, CDR2 YYNGEE. Trimming took off 7 bases at V and 4 bases at J, with 17 bases between the two ends. The CDR3 bases are TGTGCCAGCGCCGGGGGGCAAGAACCCTATGGCTACACCTTC. Translated: CASAGGQEPYGYTF.

The chain couples TRBV11-1 to TRBJ1-2, with D tentatively TRBD1 (5 bases). The CDR3 length is 15 residues. V was shortened by 8 bases and J by 0 bases, with 16 bases between the two germline ends. Per germline, CDR1 SGHAT and CDR2 FQDESV (reference sequence). CDR3 protein: CASLRAGLANYGYTF. CDR3 coding DNA: TGTGCCAGCCTAAGGGCAGGGCTAGCTAACTATGGCTACACCTTC.